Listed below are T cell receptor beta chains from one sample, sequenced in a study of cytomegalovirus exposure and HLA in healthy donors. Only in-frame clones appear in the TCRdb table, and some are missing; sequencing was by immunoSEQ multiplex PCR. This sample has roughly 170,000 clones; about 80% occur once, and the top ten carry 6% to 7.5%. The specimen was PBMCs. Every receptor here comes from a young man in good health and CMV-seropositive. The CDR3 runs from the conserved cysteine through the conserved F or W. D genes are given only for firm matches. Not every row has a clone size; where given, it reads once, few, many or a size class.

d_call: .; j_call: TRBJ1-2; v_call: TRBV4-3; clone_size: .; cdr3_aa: CASSQEEGGRDYGYTF; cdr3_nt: TGCGCCAGCAGCCAAGAAGAGGGAGGCCGAGACTATGGCTACACCTTC
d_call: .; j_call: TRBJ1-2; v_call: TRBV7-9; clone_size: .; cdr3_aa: CASSLAGNYGYTF; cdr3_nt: TGTGCCAGCAGCTTAGCCGGGAACTATGGCTACACCTTC
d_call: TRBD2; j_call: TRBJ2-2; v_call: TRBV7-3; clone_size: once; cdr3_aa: CASSRPGLAGPGISTGELFF; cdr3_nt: TGTGCCAGCAGCCGACCGGGACTAGCGGGACCAGGGATAAGCACCGGGGAGCTGTTTTTT
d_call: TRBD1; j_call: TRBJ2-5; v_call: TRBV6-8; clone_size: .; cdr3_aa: CASSGTAQETQYF; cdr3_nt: TGTGCCAGCAGTGGGACAGCTCAAGAGACCCAGTACTTC
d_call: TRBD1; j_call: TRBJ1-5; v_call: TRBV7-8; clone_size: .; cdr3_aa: CASSQDRVGQPQHF; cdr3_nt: TGTGCCAGCAGTCAAGACAGGGTCGGGCAGCCCCAGCATTTT
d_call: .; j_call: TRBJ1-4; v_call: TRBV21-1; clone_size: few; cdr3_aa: CASSSPTTGRSEKLFF; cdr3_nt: TGTGCCAGCAGCTCGCCAACGACAGGGAGGAGCGAAAAACTGTTTTTT
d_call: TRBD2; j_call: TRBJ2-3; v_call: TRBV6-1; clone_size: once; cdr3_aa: CASSAGTSGRGRATDTQYF; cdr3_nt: TGTGCCAGCAGTGCCGGGACTAGCGGGAGGGGGAGGGCCACAGATACGCAGTATTTT
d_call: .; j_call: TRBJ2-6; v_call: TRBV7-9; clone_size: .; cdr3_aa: CASSPLRANVLTF; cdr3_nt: TGTGCCAGCAGCCCCCTACGGGCCAACGTCCTGACTTTC
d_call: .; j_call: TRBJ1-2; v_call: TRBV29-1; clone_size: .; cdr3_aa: CSAGGGNYGYTF; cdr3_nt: TGCAGCGCGGGGGGGGGTAACTATGGCTACACCTTC
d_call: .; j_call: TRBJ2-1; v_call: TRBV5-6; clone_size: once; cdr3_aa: CASSLVMGDEQFF; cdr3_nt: TGTGCCAGCAGCTTAGTGATGGGAGATGAGCAGTTCTTC
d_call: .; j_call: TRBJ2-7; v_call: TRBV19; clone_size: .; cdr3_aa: CASSYEGVQYF; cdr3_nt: TGTGCCAGTAGTTACGAAGGAGTGCAGTACTTC
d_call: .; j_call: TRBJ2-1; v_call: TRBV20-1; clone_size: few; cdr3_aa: CSAGRGEQFF; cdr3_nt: TGCAGTGCTGGACGGGGAGAGCAGTTCTTC
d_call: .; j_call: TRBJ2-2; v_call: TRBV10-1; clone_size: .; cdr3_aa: CASKPGEGTGELFF; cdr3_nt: TGCGCCAGCAAGCCGGGAGAAGGGACCGGGGAGCTGTTTTTT
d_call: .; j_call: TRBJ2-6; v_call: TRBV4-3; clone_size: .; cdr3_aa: CASSQDGSSPSSGANVLTF; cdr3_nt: TGCGCCAGCAGCCAAGACGGGTCCTCCCCCTCCTCTGGGGCCAACGTCCTGACTTTC
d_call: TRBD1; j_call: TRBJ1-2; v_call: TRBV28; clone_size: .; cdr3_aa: CASSHQGAQGYTF; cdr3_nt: TGTGCCAGCAGCCACCAGGGGGCGCAGGGCTACACCTTC
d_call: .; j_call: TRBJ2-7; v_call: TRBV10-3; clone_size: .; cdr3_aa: CAISESWEGVEQYF; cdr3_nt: TGTGCCATCAGTGAGTCTTGGGAGGGGGTCGAGCAGTACTTC
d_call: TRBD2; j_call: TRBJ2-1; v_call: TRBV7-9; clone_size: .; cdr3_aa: CASSLDWPSGPTYNEQFF; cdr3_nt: TGTGCCAGCAGCTTAGATTGGCCTAGCGGGCCCACCTACAATGAGCAGTTCTTC
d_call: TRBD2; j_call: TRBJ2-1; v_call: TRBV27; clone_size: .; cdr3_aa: CASSPVPLAGGPNEQFF; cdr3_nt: TGTGCCAGCAGCCCTGTCCCGTTGGCGGGGGGGCCGAATGAGCAGTTCTTC
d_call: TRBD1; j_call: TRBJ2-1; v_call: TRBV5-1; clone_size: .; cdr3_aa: CASSLGTGTSYNEQFF; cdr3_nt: TGCGCCAGCAGCCTGGGGACAGGGACGTCCTACAATGAGCAGTTCTTC
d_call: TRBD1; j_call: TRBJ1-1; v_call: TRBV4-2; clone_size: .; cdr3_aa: CASSLGQGSAFF; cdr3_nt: TGTGCCAGCAGCCTTGGACAGGGGTCCGCTTTCTTT
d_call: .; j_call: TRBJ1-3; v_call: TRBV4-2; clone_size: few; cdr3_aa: CASSQAGGGNTIYF; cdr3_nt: TGTGCCAGCAGCCAAGCGGGGGGTGGAAACACCATATATTTT
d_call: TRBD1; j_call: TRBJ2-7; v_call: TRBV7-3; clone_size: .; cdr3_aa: CASSPGTAPYEQYF; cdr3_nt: TGTGCCAGCAGCCCAGGGACAGCTCCATACGAGCAGTACTTC
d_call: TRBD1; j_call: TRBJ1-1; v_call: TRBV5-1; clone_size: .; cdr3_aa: CASSLASGTGENTEAFF; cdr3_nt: TGCGCCAGCAGCTTGGCTTCGGGGACAGGAGAGAACACTGAAGCTTTCTTT
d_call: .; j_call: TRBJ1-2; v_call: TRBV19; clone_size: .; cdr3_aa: CASSFRTALYYGYTF; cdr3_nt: TGTGCCAGTAGTTTCAGGACTGCCCTTTACTATGGCTACACCTTC
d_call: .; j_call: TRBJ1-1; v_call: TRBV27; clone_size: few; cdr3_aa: CASSYTGNTEAFF; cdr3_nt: TGTGCCAGCAGTTACACAGGGAACACTGAAGCTTTCTTT
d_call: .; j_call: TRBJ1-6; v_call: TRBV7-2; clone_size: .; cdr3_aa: CASSLLPPSDRRSPLHF; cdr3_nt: TGTGCCAGCAGCTTACTCCCCCCTTCAGACAGGCGTTCACCCCTCCACTTT
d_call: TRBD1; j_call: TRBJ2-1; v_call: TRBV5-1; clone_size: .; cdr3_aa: CASSHGQGPHNEQFF; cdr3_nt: TGCGCCAGCAGCCACGGACAGGGACCACACAATGAGCAGTTCTTC
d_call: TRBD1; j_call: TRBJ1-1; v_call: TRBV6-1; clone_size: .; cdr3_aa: CASSLQGGYTEAFF; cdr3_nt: TGTGCCAGCAGCCTACAGGGGGGATACACTGAAGCTTTCTTT
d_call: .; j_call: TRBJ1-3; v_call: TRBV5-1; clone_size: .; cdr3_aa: CASSLAQGTGNTIYF; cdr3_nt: TGCGCCAGCAGCTTGGCACAGGGAACTGGAAACACCATATATTTT
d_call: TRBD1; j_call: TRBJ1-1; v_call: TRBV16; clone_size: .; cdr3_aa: CASSLSGTGGTEAFF; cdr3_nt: TGTGCCAGCAGCTTATCGGGGACAGGGGGCACTGAAGCTTTCTTT
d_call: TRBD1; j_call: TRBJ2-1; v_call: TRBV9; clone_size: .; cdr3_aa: CASSVFGDSSYNEQFF; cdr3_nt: TGTGCCAGCAGCGTATTCGGGGACAGCTCCTACAATGAGCAGTTCTTC
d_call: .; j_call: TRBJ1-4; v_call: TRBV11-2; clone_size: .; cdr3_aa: CASSLWAAENEKLFF; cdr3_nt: TGTGCCAGCAGCTTATGGGCAGCGGAGAATGAAAAACTGTTTTTT
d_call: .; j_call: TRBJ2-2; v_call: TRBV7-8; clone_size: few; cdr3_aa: CASSSNSGANTGELFF; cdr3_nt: TGTGCCAGCAGCTCGAATAGCGGCGCGAACACCGGGGAGCTGTTTTTT